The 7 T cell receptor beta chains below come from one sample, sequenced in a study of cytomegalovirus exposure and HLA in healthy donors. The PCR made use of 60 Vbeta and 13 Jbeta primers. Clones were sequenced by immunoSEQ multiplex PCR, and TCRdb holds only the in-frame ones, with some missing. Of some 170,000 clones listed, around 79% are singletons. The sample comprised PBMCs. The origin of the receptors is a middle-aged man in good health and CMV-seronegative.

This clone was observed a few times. The CDR3 sequence: CASSQWTHSGGVYEQYF. CDR3 coding DNA: TGCGCCAGCAGCCAATGGACGCATAGCGGGGGTGTCTACGAGCAGTACTTC. The chain employs TRBV4-3 and TRBJ2-7; the match to TRBD2 covers 9 bases. This CDR3 contains 17 residues. The ends lost 2 bases at V and 3 bases at J; junction bases unmatched: 11. Germline V gene lookup returns CDR1 LGHNA and CDR2 YSLEER.

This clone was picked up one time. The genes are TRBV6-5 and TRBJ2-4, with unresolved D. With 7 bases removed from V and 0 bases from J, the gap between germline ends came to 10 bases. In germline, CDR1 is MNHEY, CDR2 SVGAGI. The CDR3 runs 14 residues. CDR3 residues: CASNSQRAKNIQYF. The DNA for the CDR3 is TGTGCCAGCAACTCACAGAGAGCCAAAAACATTCAGTACTTC.

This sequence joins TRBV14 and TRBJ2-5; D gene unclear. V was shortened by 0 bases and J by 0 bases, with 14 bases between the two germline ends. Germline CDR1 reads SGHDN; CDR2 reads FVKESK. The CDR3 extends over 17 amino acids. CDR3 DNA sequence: TGTGCCAGCAGCCAAGATCAATACTACGGGTACCAAGAGACCCAGTACTTC. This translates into CASSQDQYYGYQETQYF. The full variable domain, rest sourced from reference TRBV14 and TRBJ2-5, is EAGVTQFPSHSVIEKGQTVTLRCDPISGHDNLYWYRRVMGKEIKFLLHFVKESKQDESGMPNNRFLAERTGGTYSTLKVQPAELEDSGVYFCASSQDQYYGYQETQYFGPGTRLLVL.

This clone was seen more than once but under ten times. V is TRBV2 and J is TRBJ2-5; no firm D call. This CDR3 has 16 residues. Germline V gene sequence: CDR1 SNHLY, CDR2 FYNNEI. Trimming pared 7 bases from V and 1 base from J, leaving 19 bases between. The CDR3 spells CASISVRSATQETQYF. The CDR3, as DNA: TGTGCCAGCATATCCGTACGGAGCGCAACCCAAGAGACCCAGTACTTC. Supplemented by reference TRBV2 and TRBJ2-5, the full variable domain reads EPEVTQTPSHQVTQMGQEVILRCVPISNHLYFYWYRQILGQKVEFLVSFYNNEISEKSEIFDDQFSVERPDGSNFTLKIRSTKLEDSAMYFCASISVRSATQETQYFGPGTRLLVL.

CDR3 amino acids: CATLEGTKYEQYF. The CDR3 coding sequence is TGTGCCACCCTCGAGGGGACAAAATACGAGCAGTACTTC. V and J are TRBV10-3 and TRBJ2-7; TRBD1 is a possible D gene (6 bases). Trimming left V 10 bases short and J 4 bases short, with 17 bases between. This CDR3 comprises 13 residues. Germline V gene lookup returns CDR1 ENHRY and CDR2 SYGVKD.

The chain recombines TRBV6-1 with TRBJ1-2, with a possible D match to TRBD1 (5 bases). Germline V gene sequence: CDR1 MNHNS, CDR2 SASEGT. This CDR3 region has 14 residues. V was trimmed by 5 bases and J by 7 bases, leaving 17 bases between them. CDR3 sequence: CASSWTPGGSGYTF. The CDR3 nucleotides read TGTGCCAGCAGTTGGACACCGGGAGGTTCTGGCTACACCTTC.

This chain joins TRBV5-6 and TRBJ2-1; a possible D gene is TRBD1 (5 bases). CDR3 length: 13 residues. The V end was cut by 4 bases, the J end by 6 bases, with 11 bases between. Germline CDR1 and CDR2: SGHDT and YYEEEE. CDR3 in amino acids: CASSRRQTNEQFF. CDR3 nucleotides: TGTGCCAGCAGCCGACGACAGACCAATGAGCAGTTCTTC. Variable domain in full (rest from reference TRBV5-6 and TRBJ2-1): DAGVTQSPTHLIKTRGQQVTLRCSPKSGHDTVSWYQQALGQGPQFIFQYYEEEERQRGNFPDRFSGHQFPNYSSELNVNALLLGDSALYLCASSRRQTNEQFFGPGTRLTVL.